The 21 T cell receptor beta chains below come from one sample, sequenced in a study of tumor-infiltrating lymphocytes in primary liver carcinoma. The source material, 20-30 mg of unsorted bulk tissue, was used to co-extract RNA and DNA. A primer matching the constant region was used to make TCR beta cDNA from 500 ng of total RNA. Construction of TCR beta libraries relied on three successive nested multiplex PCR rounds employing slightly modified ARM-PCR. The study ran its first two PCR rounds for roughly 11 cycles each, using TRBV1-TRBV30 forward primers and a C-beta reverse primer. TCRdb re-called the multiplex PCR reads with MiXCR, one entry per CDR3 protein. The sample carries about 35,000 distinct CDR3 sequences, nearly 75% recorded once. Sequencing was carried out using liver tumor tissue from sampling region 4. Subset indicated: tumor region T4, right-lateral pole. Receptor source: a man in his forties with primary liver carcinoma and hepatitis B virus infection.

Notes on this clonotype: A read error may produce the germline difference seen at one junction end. Written as DNA, the CDR3 is TGTGACAGCATCTTCGACAGGGGGGCCTCCAATCAGCCCCTGCATTTT. Its protein is CDSIFDRGASNQPLHF. The chain uses TRBV28 and TRBJ1-5; 9 nucleotides line up with TRBD1. The CDR3 has 16 residues. Per the germline V gene, CDR1 is MDHEN and CDR2 is SYDVKM.

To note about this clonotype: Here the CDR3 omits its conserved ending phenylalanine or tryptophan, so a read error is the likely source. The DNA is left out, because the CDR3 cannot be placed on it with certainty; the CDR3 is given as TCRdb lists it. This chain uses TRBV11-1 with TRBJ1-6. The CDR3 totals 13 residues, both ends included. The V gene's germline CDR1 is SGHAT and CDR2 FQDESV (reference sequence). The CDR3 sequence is CASSQTLVPPLNI.

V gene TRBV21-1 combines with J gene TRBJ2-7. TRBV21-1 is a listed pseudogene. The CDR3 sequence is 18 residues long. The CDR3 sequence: CASSLETSTSHLSYEQYF. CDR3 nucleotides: TGTGCCAGCAGCTTAGAAACGTCGACGAGCCACCTCTCCTACGAGCAGTACTTC.

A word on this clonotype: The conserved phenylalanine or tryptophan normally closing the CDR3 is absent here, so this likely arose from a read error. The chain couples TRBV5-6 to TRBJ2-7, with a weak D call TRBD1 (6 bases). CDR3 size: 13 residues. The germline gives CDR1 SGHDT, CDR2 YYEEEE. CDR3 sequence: CTSSTKQGREQYL. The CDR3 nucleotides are TGTACCAGCAGCACAAAACAGGGTCGGGAGCAGTACTTA.

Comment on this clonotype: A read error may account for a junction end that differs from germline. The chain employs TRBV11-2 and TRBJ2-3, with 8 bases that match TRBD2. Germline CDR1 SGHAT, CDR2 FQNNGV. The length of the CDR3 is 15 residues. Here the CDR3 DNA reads TGTGCCAGCAACTTAGGGCGACTAGCGAGCGATACGCAGTATTTT. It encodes CASNLGRLASDTQYF.

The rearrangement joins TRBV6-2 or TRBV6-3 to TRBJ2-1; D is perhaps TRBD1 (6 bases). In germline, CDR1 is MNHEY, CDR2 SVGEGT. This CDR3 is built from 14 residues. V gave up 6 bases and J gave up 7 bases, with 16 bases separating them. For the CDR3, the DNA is TGTGCCAGCAGCAGGAACAACAGGGAAAATGAGCAGTTCTTC. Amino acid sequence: CASSRNNRENEQFF.

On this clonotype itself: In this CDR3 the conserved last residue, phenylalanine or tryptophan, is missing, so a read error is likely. This CDR3 reads CASSPPPGQRSYEQYS. In nucleotides, the CDR3 is TGTGCCAGCAGTCCCCCACCGGGACAGAGGTCTTACGAGCAGTACTCC. V usage is TRBV6-5 and J usage is TRBJ2-7, with 7 positions matching TRBD1. Germline values: CDR1 MNHEY, CDR2 SVGAGI. The CDR3 has 16 amino acids. Trimming took 5 bases from V and 4 from J; bases not matched to a gene: 14.

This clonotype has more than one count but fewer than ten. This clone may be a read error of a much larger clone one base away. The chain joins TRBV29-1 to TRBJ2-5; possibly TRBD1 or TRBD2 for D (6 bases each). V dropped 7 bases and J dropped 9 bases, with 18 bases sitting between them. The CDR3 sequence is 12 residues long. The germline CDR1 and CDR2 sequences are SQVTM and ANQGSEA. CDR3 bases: TGCAGCGGCATGGACAGTGGAGGGGCCCAGTACTTC. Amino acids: CSGMDSGGAQYF.

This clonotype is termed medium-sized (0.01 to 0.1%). In DNA form, the CDR3 reads TGTGCCAGCAGGTCTCCGGGACAGTGGAGAAATGGCTACACCTTC. This translates into CASRSPGQWRNGYTF. This rearrangement joins TRBV28 to TRBJ1-2; 7 bases are shared with TRBD1. V lost 6 bases, J lost 6 bases, and 13 bases stayed unmatched. Looked up from germline, CDR1 is MDHEN and CDR2 is SYDVKM. The CDR3 is 15 residues long.

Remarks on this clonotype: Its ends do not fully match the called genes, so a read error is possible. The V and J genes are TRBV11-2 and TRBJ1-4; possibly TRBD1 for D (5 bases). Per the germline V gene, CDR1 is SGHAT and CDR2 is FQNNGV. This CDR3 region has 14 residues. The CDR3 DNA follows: TGTGCCAGCTGCTTGGATCTTGGGGGACTCAGGCTGTTTTTT. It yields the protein CASCLDLGGLRLFF.

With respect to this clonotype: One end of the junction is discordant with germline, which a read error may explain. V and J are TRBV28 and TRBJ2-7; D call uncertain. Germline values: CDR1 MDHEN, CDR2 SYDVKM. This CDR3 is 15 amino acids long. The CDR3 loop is CAISSPLMGNDEQYF. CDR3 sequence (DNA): TGTGCCATCAGCTCGCCCCTTATGGGTAACGACGAGCAATACTTC.

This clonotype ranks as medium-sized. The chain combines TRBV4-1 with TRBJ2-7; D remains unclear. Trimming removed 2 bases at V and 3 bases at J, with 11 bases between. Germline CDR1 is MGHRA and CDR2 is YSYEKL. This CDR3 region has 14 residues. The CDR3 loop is CASSQSNQIYEQYF. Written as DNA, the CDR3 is TGCGCCAGCAGCCAATCAAACCAGATCTACGAGCAGTACTTC.

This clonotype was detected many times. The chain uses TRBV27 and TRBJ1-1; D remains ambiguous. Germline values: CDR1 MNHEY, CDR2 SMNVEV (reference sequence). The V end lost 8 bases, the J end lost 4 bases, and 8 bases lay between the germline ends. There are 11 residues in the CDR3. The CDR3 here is CASAGLTEAFF. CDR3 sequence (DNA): TGTGCCAGCGCGGGTCTCACTGAAGCTTTCTTT.

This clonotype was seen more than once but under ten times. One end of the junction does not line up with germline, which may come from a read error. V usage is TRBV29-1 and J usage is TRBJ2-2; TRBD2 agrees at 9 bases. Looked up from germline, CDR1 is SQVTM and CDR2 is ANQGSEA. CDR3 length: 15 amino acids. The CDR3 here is CSVGTSAANTGDLFF. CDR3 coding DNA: TGCAGCGTTGGGACTAGCGCGGCGAACACCGGGGACTTGTTTTTC.

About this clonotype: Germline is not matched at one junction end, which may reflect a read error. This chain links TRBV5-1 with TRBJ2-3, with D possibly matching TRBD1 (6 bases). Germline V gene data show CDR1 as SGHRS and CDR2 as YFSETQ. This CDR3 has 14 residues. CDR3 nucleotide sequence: TGCACCAGCAGCTTGGGACATAACACAGATACGCATTATTTT. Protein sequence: CTSSLGHNTDTHYF.

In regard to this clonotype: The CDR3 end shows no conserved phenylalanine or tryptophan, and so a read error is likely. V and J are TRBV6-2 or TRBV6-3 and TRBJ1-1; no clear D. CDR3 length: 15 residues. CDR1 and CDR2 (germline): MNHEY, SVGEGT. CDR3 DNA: TGTACCAGCAGTCTAGGACGTCTTATGAACACTGAAGCTTTCTCT. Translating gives CTSSLGRLMNTEAFS.

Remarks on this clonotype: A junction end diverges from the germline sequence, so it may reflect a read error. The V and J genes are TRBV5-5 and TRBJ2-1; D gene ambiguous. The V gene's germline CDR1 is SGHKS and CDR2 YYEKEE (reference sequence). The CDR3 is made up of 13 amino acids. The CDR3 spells CASRYRTGNEQFF. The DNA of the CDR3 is TGTGCCAGCAGATACCGGACGGGCAATGAGCAGTTCTTT.

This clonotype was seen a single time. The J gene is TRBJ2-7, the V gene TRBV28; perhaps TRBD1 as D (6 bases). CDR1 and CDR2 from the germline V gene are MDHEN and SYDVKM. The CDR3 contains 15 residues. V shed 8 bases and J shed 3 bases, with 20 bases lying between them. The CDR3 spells CASSHHSRGVYEQYF. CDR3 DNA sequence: TGTGCCAGCTCCCACCATAGCAGGGGAGTCTACGAGCAGTACTTC.

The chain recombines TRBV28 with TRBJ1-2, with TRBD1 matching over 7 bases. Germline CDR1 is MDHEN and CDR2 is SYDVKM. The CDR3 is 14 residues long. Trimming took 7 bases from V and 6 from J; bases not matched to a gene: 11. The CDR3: CASTSGQLINGYTF. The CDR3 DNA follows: TGTGCCAGCACCTCGGGACAGCTCATAAATGGCTACACCTTC.

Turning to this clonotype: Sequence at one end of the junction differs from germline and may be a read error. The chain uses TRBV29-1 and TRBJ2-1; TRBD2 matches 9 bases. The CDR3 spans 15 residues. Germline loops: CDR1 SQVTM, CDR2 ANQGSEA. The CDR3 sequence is CSIGLARGFYNKQFF. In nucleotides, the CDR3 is TGCAGCATTGGACTAGCGAGAGGGTTCTACAATAAGCAGTTCTTC.

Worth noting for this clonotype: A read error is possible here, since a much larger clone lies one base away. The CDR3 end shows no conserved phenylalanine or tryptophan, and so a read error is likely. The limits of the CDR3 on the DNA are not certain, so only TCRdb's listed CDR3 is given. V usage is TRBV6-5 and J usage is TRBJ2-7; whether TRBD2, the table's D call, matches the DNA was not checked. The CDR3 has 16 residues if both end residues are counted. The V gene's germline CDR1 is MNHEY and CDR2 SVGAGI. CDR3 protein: CASSYSASGISYEQYY.